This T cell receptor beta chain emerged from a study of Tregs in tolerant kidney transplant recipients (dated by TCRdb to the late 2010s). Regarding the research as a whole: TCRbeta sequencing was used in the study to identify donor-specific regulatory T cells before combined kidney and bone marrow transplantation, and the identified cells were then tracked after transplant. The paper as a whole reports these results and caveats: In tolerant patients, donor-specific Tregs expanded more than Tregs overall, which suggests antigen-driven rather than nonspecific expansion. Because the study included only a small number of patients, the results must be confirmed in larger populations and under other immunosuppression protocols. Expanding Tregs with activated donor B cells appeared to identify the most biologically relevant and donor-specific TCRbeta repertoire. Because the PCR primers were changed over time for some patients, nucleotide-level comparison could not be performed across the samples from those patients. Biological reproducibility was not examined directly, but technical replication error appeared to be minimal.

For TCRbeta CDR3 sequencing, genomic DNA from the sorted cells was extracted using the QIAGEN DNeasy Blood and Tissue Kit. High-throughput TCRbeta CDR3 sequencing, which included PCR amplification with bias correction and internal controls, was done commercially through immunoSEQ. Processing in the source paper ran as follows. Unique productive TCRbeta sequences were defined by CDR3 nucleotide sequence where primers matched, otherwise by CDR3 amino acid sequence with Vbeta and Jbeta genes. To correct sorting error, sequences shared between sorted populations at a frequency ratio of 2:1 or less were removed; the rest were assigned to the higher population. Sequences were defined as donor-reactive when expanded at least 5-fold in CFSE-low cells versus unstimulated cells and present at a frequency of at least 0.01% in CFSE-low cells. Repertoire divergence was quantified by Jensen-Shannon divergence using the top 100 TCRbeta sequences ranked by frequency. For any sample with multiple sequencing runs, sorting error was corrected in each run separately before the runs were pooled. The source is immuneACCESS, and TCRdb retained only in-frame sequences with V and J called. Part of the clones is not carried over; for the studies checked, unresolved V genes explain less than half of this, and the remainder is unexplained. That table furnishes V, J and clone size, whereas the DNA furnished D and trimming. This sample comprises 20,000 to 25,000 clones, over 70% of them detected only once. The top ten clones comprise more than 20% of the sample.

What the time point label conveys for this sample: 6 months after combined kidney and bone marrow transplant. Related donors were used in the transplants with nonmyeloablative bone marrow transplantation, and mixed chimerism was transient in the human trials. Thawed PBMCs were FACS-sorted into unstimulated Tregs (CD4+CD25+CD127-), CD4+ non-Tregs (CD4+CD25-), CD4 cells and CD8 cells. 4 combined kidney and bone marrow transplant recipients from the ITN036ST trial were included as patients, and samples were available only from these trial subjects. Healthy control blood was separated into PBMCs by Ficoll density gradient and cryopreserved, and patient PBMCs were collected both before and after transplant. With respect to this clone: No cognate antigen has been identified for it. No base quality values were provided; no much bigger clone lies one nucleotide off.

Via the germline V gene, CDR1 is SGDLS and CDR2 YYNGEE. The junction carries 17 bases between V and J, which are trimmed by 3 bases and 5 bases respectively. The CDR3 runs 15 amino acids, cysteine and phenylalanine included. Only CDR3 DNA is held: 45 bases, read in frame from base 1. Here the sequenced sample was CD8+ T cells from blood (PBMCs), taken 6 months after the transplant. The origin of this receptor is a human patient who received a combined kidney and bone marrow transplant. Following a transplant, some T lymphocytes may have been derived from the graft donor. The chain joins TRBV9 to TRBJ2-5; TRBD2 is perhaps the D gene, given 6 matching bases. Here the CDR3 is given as CASSALTGARETQYF. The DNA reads TGTGCCAGCAGCGCGTTAACGGGAGCCAGGGAGACCCAGTACTTC.